This T cell receptor beta chain was sequenced during a study of blood T cell repertoires in COVID-19. This CDR3 comprises 16 residues. V was shortened by 0 bases and J by 7 bases, with 19 bases between the two germline ends. Germline-derived CDR1 and CDR2 are SGHDT and YYEEEE. Assay used: immunoSEQ multiplex PCR; TCRdb lists only in-frame clones, some missing. The profile shows tens of thousands of clones, 75% to 90% of them singletons. The chain combines TRBV5-6 with TRBJ1-2; weak D call: TRBD1 (5 bases). Sequencing used peripheral blood. The clonotype originates from a woman older than 75 with acute or convalescent COVID-19. In DNA, the CDR3 is TGTGCCAGCAGCTTGGTAAGCAACAGGTGGGACTTTGGCTACACCTTC. Amino acids: CASSLVSNRWDFGYTF.